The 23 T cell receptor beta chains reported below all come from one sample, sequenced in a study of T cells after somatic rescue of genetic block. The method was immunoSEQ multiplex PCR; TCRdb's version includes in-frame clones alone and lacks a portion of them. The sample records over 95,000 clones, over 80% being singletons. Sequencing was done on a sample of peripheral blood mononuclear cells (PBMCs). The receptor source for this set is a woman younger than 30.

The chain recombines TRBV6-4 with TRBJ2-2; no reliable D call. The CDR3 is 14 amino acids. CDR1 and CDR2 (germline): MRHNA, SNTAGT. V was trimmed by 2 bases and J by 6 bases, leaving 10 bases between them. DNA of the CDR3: TGTGCCAGCAGTGACCTCTTCCTCTCCGGGGAGCTGTTTTTT. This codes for CASSDLFLSGELFF.

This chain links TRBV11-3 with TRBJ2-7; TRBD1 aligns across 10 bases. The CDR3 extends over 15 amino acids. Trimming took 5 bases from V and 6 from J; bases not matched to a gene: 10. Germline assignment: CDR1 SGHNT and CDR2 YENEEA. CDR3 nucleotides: TGTGCCAGCAGCGCCGGGACAGGGGATCGAGGCGAGCAGTACTTC. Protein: CASSAGTGDRGEQYF.

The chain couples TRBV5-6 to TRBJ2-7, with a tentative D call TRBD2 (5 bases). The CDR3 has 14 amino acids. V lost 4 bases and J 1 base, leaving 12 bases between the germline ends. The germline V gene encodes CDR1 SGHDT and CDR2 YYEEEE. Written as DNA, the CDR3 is TGTGCCAGCAGCCAGTCCGGGGAATCCTACGAGCAGTACTTC. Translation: CASSQSGESYEQYF.

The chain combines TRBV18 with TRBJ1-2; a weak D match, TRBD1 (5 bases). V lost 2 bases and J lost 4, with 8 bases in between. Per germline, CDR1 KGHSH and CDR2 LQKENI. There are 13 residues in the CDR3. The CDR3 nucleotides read TGTGCCAGCTCACCAGACAGTAGCTATGGCTACACCTTC. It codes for CASSPDSSYGYTF.

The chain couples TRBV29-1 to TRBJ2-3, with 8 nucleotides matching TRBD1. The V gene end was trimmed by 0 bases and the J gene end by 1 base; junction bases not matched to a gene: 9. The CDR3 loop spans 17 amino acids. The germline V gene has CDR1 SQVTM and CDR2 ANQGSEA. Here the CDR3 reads CSVEDRYRGAGTDTQYF. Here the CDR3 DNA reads TGCAGCGTTGAAGATCGGTACAGGGGGGCGGGCACAGATACGCAGTATTTT.

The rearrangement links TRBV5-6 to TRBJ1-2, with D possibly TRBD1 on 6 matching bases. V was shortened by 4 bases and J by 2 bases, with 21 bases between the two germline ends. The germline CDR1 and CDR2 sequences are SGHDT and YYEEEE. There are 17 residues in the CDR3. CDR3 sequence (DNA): TGTGCCAGCAGCGACCGGGGAGCAGGGGAATGGAACTATGGCTACACCTTC. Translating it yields CASSDRGAGEWNYGYTF.

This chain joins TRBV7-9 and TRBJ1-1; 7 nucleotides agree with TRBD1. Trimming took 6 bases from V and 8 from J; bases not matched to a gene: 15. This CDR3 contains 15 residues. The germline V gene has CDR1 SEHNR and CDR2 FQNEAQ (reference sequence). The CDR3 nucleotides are TGTGCCAGCAGGACTTCTGACAGGGCTTGGAGGGAAGCTTTCTTT. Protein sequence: CASRTSDRAWREAFF.

CDR3 nucleotide sequence: TGCGCCAGCAGCTTGGCGGGGCTGCGGGACATTCAGTACTTC. Its translation: CASSLAGLRDIQYF. This chain joins TRBV5-1 and TRBJ2-4; D may be TRBD1 or TRBD2 (5 bases each). Germline V gene data show CDR1 as SGHRS and CDR2 as YFSETQ. This CDR3 has 14 residues. V was trimmed by 0 bases and J by 8 bases, leaving 12 bases between them.

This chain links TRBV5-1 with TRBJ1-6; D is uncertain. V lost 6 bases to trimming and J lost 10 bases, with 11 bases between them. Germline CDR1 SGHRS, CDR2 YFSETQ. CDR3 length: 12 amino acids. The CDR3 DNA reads TGCGCCAGCAAGGGAGGTGGCTCACCCCTCCACTTT. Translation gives CASKGGGSPLHF.

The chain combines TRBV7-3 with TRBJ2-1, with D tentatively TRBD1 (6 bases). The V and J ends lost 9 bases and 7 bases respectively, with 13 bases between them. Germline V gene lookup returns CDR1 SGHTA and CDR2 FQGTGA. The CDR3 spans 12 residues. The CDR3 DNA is TGTGCCAGTAGGGGGTTGGGGAATGAGCAGTTCTTC. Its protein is CASRGLGNEQFF.

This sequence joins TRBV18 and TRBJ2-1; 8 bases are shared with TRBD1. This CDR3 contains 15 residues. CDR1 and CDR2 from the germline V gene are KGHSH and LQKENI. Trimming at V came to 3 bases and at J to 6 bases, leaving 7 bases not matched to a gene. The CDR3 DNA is TGTGCCAGCTCACCCCCGGGACAGGCGTTCAATGAGCAGTTCTTC. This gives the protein CASSPPGQAFNEQFF. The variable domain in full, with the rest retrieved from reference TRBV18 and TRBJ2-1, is NAGVMQNPRHLVRRRGQEARLRCSPMKGHSHVYWYRQLPEEGLKFMVYLQKENIIDESGMPKERFSAEFPKEGPSILRIQQVVRGDSAAYFCASSPPGQAFNEQFFGPGTRLTVL.

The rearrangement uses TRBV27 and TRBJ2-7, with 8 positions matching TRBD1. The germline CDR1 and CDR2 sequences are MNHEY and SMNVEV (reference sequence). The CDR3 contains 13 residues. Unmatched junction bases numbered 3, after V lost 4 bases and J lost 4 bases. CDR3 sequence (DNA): TGTGCCAGCAGTTCAGGGGGCCTGTACGAGCAGTACTTC. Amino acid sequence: CASSSGGLYEQYF.

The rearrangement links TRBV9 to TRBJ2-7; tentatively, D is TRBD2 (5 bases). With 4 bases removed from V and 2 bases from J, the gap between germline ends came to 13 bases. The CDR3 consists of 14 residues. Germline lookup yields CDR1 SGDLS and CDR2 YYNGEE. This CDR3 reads CASSSRTDPYEQYF. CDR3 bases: TGTGCCAGCAGCTCGAGGACTGATCCCTACGAGCAGTACTTC. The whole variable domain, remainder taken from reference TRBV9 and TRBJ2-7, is DSGVTQTPKHLITATGQRVTLRCSPRSGDLSVYWYQQSLDQGLQFLIQYYNGEERAKGNILERFSAQQFPDLHSELNLSSLELGDSALYFCASSSRTDPYEQYFGPGTRLTVT.

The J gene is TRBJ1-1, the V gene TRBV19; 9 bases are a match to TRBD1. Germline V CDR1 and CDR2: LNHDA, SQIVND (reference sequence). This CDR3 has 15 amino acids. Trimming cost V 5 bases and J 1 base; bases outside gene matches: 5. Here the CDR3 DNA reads TGTGCCAGTAGTCAGGACAGGGGCGCGAACACTGAAGCTTTCTTT. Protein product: CASSQDRGANTEAFF. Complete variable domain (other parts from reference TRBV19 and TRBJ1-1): DGGITQSPKYLFRKEGQNVTLSCEQNLNHDAMYWYRQDPGQGLRLIYYSQIVNDFQKGDIAEGYSVSREKKESFPLTVTSAQKNPTAFYLCASSQDRGANTEAFFGQGTRLTVV.

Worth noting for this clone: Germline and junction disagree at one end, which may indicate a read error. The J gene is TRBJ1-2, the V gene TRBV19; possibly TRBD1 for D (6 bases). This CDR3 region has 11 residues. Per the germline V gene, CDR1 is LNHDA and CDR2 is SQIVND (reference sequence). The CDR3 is CASTFLGTTSF. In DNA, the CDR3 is TGTGCCAGTACCTTCTTAGGGACAACCAGCTTC.

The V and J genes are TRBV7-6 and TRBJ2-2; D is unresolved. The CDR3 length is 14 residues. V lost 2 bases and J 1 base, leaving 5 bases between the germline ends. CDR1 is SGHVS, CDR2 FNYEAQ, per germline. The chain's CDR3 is CASSLPGNTGELFF. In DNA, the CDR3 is TGTGCCAGCAGCTTACCAGGGAACACCGGGGAGCTGTTTTTT.

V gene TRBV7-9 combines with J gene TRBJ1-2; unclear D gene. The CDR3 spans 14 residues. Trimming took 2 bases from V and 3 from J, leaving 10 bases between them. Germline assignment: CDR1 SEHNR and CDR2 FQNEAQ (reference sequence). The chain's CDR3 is CASSLTTSDYGYTF. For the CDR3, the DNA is TGTGCCAGCAGCTTAACTACCAGCGACTATGGCTACACCTTC.

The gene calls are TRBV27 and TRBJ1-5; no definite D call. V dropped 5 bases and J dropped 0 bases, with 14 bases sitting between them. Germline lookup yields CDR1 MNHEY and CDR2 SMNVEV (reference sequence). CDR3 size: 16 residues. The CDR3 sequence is CASSPLFTLSNQPQHF. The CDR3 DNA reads TGTGCCAGCAGTCCCCTATTCACTCTTAGCAATCAGCCCCAGCATTTT.

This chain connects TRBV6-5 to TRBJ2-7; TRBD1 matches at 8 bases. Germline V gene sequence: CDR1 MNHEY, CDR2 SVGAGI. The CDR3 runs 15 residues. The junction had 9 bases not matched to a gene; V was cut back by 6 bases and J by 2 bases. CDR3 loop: CASSLSGTGPYEQYF. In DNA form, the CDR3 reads TGTGCCAGCAGCCTTTCCGGGACAGGCCCCTACGAGCAGTACTTC.

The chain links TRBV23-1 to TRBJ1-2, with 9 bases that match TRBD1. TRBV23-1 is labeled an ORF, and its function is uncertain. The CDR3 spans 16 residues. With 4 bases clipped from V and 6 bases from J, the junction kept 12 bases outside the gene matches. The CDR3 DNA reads TGCGCCAGCAGTCGTGGACCCGTGGACAGGGGTGATGGCTACACCTTC. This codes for CASSRGPVDRGDGYTF.

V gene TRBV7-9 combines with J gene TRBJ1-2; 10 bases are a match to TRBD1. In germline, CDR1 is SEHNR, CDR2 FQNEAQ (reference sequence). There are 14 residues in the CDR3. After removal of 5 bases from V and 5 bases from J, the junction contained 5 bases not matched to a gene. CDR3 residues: CASSRGQGPYGYTF. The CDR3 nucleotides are TGTGCCAGCAGCAGGGGACAGGGGCCTTATGGCTACACCTTC.

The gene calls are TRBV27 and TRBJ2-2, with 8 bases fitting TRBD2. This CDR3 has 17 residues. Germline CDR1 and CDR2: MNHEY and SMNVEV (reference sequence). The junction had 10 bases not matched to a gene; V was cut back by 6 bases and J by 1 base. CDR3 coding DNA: TGTGCCAGCAGAAAAGCGCGGCTAGCGGGGAACACCGGGGAGCTGTTTTTT. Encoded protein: CASRKARLAGNTGELFF.

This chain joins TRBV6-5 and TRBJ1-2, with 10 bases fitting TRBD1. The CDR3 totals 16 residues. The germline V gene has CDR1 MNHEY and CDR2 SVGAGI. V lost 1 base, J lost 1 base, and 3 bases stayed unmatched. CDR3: CASSYWTGGSNYGYTF. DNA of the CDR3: TGTGCCAGCAGTTACTGGACAGGGGGTAGTAACTATGGCTACACCTTC.